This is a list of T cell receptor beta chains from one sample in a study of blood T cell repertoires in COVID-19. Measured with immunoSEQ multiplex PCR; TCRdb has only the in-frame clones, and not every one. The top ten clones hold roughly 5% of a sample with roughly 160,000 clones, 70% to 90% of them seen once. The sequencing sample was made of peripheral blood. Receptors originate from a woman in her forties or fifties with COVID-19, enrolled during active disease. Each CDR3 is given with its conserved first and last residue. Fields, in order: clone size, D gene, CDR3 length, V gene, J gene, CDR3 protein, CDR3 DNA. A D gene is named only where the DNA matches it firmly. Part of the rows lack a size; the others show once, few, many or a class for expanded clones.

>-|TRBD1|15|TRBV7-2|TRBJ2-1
CASSSGTGHYGEQFF
TGTGCCAGCAGCTCCGGGACAGGGCACTATGGTGAGCAGTTCTTC
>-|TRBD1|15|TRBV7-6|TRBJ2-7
CASSLATGGPHEQYF
TGTGCCAGCAGCTTAGCAACAGGGGGCCCCCACGAGCAGTACTTC
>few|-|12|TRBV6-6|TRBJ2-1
CASSTQGNEQFF
TGTGCCAGCAGCACCCAGGGGAATGAGCAGTTCTTC
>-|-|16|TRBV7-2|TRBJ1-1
CASSLVGQGMNTEAFF
TGTGCCAGCAGCTTAGTGGGGCAGGGGATGAACACTGAAGCTTTCTTT
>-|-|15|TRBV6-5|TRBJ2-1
CASSYSGAGWDEQFF
TGTGCCAGCAGTTACTCAGGGGCAGGGTGGGATGAGCAGTTCTTC
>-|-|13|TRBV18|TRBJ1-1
CASSSTRDTEAFF
TGTGCCAGCTCCTCAACTAGGGACACTGAAGCTTTCTTT
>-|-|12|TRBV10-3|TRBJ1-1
CAISHTNTEAFF
TGTGCCATCAGTCACACAAACACTGAAGCTTTCTTT
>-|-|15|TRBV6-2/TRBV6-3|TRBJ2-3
CASSYYGQRTDTQYF
TGTGCCAGCAGTTACTATGGACAGCGCACAGATACGCAGTATTTT
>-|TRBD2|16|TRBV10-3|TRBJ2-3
CAISESVSGVSDTQYF
TGTGCCATCAGTGAGTCGGTTAGCGGGGTGTCCGATACGCAGTATTTT
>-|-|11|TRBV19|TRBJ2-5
CASRAGKTQYF
TGTGCCAGTAGGGCAGGGAAGACCCAGTACTTC
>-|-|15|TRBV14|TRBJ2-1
CASSPIREFRNEQFF
TGTGCCAGCAGCCCCATCCGGGAATTTCGGAATGAGCAGTTCTTC
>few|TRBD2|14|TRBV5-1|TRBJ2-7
CASSLDPSGYEQYF
TGCGCCAGCAGCTTGGACCCTAGCGGCTACGAGCAGTACTTC